This TCR beta chain appears in the sequencing data of a study of T cells in Graves' hyperthyroidism and ophthalmopathy (dated by TCRdb to between 2017 and 2020). About the full investigation: Peripheral blood samples were taken at initial diagnosis, before any treatment was given. To identify distinguishing TCR V-J signatures, a discovery cohort of around 100 patients was used, comprising roughly 45 with Graves' ophthalmopathy and some 60 with stable Graves' hyperthyroidism. Prospective prediction of ophthalmopathy was tested in an independent validation cohort consisting of 18 hyperthyroidism patients and approximately 16 patients who later progressed to ophthalmopathy. For training and testing, the 100 or so patients in the discovery cohort were randomly divided in a 7:3 ratio. The study also compared thyroid tissue and blood T-cell repertoires from more than five Graves' hyperthyroidism patients. After sampling, hyperthyroidism patients received methimazole starting at 30 mg daily, and ophthalmopathy patients received high-dose intravenous methylprednisolone. TCR Vbeta CDR3 sequencing of 140 or so peripheral blood samples (43 ophthalmopathy, approximately 80 hyperthyroidism and about 17 progressor patients) is reported in the paper. Points the paper makes about the study in general: Most expanded thyroid clonotypes (frequency above 0.001) were also detected in blood, suggesting blood repertoires may reflect thyroid immune responses. A model built on a 13 V-J signature distinguished ophthalmopathy from stable hyperthyroidism, reaching roughly 88% sensitivity and under 84% specificity in cross-validation and 80%/75% in testing. No statistical method was used to set the sample size in advance, and investigators knew the group allocation. In validation, the model predicted progression to ophthalmopathy a median of roughly 6.2 months before onset, with around 70% sensitivity and 72.22% specificity.

V lost 6 bases and J lost 2 bases, and the count of bases not matched to a germline gene is 8. The germline V gene (reference sequence) provides CDR1 LGHDT and CDR2 YNNKEL. The CDR3 runs 15 amino acids, cysteine and phenylalanine included. Solely the CDR3 DNA is kept, with 45 bases framed from the first base. This clonotype has a count of ten or more. Its antigen is unknown. Qualities for individual bases were not recorded, and no much larger clone is one base off. In the ophthalmopathy patients, disease was moderately to severely active, with a Clinical Activity Score of 3 or more, a NOSPECS grade of 4 or more, and a duration of less than 3 months. Patients with uncontrolled infections, other autoimmune diseases, pregnancy or lactation were excluded. Diagnoses relied on clinical symptoms, serum thyroxine and TRAb, thyroid ultrasound and orbital computed tomography. PBMCs were separated from about 10 ml of fresh peripheral blood using Ficoll-Paque density gradient centrifugation. Total RNA was extracted using Trizol reagent, and RNA quality was assessed on an Agilent 2100 Bioanalyzer.

TCR beta CDR3 regions were amplified from RNA transcripts. For the first round of RT-PCR on the TCR CDR3, the HTBI primer set was used together with the Qiagen OneStep RT-PCR kit. The libraries were constructed in a second round of multiplex PCR and then size-selected and purified. Paired-end sequencing of the libraries was performed with 100 bp reads on an Illumina HiSeq2000. Concerning the study's data processing: SOAPnuke was used to process the raw data, removing reads that contained adapters or uncalled bases, had a mean Phred below 15, or lacked an exact match to the constant primer or identifier. COPE v1.2.5 was used to merge the high-quality paired reads, and each unique nucleotide sequence was defined as a clonotype. MiTCR v1.1 was used to align the clonotypes against IMGT TRBV, TRBD and TRBJ reference segments. Analysis was restricted to V-J combinations with a frequency above 0.0001, which covered roughly 99% of repertoires. The TCS score was defined as F50 (clonal expansion) divided by E x V (chaos), with BLOSUM62-based TCRdist calculated between CDR3 peptides within each V-J. Welch's t-statistics and random forest reduced fewer than 550 V-J features to 13, which were used in a naive Bayes classifier (R e1071). TCRdb cleaned the public reads at Q25 with fastp, built clones with MiXCR and kept in-frame beta chains. Rows are unified per CDR3 protein, each entry keeping the most common DNA and genes. TCRdb's processing, not the authors', yielded these V and J calls. This sample gives about 640,000 distinct CDR3 sequences in total; around 20% of them show up just once. The ten largest clones capture more than 30% of the sample.

The sequence links TRBV3-1 to TRBJ2-7; a stretch of 9 junction bases matches TRBD2. This clonotype was obtained from a man younger than 40 with Graves' ophthalmopathy. The sample consisted of blood. The nucleotide sequence reads as follows: TGTGCCAGCAGGAACACACTAGCGGGCCCCTACGAGCAGTACTTC. This codes for CASRNTLAGPYEQYF.